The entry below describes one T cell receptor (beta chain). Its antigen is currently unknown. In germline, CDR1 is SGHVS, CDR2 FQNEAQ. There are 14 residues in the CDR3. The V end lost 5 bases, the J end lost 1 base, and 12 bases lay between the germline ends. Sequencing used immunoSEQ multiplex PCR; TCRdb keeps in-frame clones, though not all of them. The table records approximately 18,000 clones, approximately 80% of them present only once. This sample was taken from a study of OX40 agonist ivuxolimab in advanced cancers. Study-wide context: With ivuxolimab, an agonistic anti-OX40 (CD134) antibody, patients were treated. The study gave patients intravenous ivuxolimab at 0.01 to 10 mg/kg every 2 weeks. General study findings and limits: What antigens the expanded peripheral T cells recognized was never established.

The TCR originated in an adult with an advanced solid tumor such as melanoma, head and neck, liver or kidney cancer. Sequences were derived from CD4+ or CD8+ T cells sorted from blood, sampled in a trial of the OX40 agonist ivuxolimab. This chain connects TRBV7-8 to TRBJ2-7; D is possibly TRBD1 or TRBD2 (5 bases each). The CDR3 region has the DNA TGTGCCAGCAGCCCCGGGACGTCTTCCTACGAGCAGTACTTC. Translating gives CASSPGTSSYEQYF.